This T cell receptor (beta chain) is from a study of CD8 T cells in ankylosing spondylitis. From the 5' RACE reads, TCRdb called clonotypes with MiXCR, one entry per CDR3 protein. The repertoire holds some 220,000 distinct CDR3 sequences, with about 10% as singletons. This receptor was identified in a male donor with ankylosing spondylitis or in good health (not recorded which). The source material was blood, either unsorted or a sorted T cell fraction (not recorded which).

CDR3 in amino acids: CASSELRGNSPLHF. CDR3 nucleotide sequence: TGCGCCAGCAGTGAACTCAGGGGGAATTCACCCCTCCACTTT. The chain couples TRBV10-1 to TRBJ1-6, with TRBD1 matching over 7 bases. Per germline, CDR1 WNHNN and CDR2 SYGVQD (reference sequence). Losses at the gene ends were 3 bases for V and 7 bases for J; bases not matched to a gene: 3. This CDR3 is 14 amino acids long.